This is a list of T cell receptor beta chains from one sample in a study of T cell responses to AZD1222 COVID-19 vaccine. Assay used: immunoSEQ multiplex PCR; TCRdb lists only in-frame clones, some missing. The sample holds about 150,000 clones, 90% seen once. Sample: peripheral blood, taken on day 0 of AZD1222 vaccination. Receptor source: an adult in good health. CDR3s include the opening cysteine and the closing phenylalanine or tryptophan. A D gene is named only where the DNA matches it firmly. The size field is filled for only some rows; it gives once, few, many or a size class.

j_call: TRBJ1-1; v_call: TRBV18; d_call: TRBD1; clone_size: NA; cdr3_aa: CASSPGQDYTEAFF; cdr3_nt: TGTGCCAGCTCACCCGGACAGGACTACACTGAAGCTTTCTTT
j_call: TRBJ1-2; v_call: TRBV5-4; d_call: NA; clone_size: NA; cdr3_aa: CASSHRGGQGEGYTF; cdr3_nt: TGTGCCAGCAGCCACCGCGGAGGGCAGGGTGAAGGCTACACCTTC
j_call: TRBJ2-7; v_call: TRBV7-2; d_call: NA; clone_size: NA; cdr3_aa: CASSFSGPSGYEQYF; cdr3_nt: TGTGCCAGCAGCTTTTCAGGTCCGTCGGGTTACGAGCAGTACTTC
j_call: TRBJ2-6; v_call: TRBV9; d_call: TRBD1; clone_size: NA; cdr3_aa: CASSASTGEHTLARNNVLTF; cdr3_nt: TGTGCCAGCAGCGCGTCGACAGGGGAGCATACCCTGGCCCGCAACAACGTCCTGACTTTC
j_call: TRBJ2-4; v_call: TRBV5-1; d_call: NA; clone_size: NA; cdr3_aa: CASSLEAGRNKNIQYF; cdr3_nt: TGCGCCAGCAGCTTGGAGGCAGGGCGAAACAAAAACATTCAGTACTTC
j_call: TRBJ2-1; v_call: TRBV13; d_call: NA; clone_size: NA; cdr3_aa: CASSRTSSNEQFF; cdr3_nt: TGTGCCAGCAGCCGGACTTCCTCCAATGAGCAGTTCTTC
j_call: TRBJ2-3; v_call: TRBV25-1; d_call: NA; clone_size: NA; cdr3_aa: CASSEDYRDGTDTQYF; cdr3_nt: TGTGCCAGCAGTGAAGACTACAGGGACGGCACAGATACGCAGTATTTT
j_call: TRBJ1-2; v_call: TRBV4-2; d_call: NA; clone_size: few; cdr3_aa: CASSPGEGGDYGYTF; cdr3_nt: TGTGCCAGCAGCCCGGGGGAAGGGGGAGACTATGGCTACACCTTC
j_call: TRBJ2-2; v_call: TRBV4-3; d_call: NA; clone_size: NA; cdr3_aa: CASSPTGVGELFF; cdr3_nt: TGCGCCAGCAGCCCCACGGGCGTCGGGGAGCTGTTTTTT
j_call: TRBJ1-2; v_call: TRBV11-2; d_call: NA; clone_size: NA; cdr3_aa: CASSLYVRGDYGYTF; cdr3_nt: TGTGCCAGCAGCTTATATGTTCGAGGTGACTATGGCTACACCTTC
j_call: TRBJ1-1; v_call: TRBV27; d_call: NA; clone_size: NA; cdr3_aa: CASSNREVDTEAFF; cdr3_nt: TGTGCCAGCAGTAACAGGGAGGTAGACACTGAAGCTTTCTTT
j_call: TRBJ2-2; v_call: TRBV30; d_call: NA; clone_size: NA; cdr3_aa: CAWSGLGGPGELFF; cdr3_nt: TGTGCCTGGAGTGGCCTGGGGGGCCCCGGGGAGCTGTTTTTT
j_call: TRBJ1-1; v_call: TRBV7-9; d_call: NA; clone_size: NA; cdr3_aa: CASSLDPIQSTEAFF; cdr3_nt: TGTGCCAGCAGCTTAGATCCGATCCAAAGCACTGAAGCTTTCTTT
j_call: TRBJ1-2; v_call: TRBV12-3/TRBV12-4; d_call: TRBD1; clone_size: NA; cdr3_aa: CASSFTGGDGYTF; cdr3_nt: TGTGCCAGCAGTTTCACAGGGGGTGATGGCTACACCTTC
j_call: TRBJ1-4; v_call: TRBV4-1; d_call: NA; clone_size: NA; cdr3_aa: CASSQVGIGMEKLFF; cdr3_nt: TGCGCCAGCAGCCAAGTTGGGATAGGGATGGAAAAACTGTTTTTT
j_call: TRBJ2-3; v_call: TRBV7-3; d_call: TRBD1; clone_size: NA; cdr3_aa: CASSFGQGARDTQYF; cdr3_nt: TGTGCCAGCAGCTTCGGCCAGGGGGCCAGAGATACGCAGTATTTT
j_call: TRBJ2-1; v_call: TRBV27; d_call: TRBD2; clone_size: few; cdr3_aa: CASSTGLAGAGNEQFF; cdr3_nt: TGTGCCAGCAGTACCGGACTAGCGGGGGCCGGGAATGAGCAGTTCTTC
j_call: TRBJ1-5; v_call: TRBV23-1; d_call: NA; clone_size: NA; cdr3_aa: CASRPKQGSNQPQHF; cdr3_nt: TGCGCCAGCAGGCCTAAGCAGGGAAGCAATCAGCCCCAGCATTTT
j_call: TRBJ2-3; v_call: TRBV19; d_call: NA; clone_size: NA; cdr3_aa: CASRAAGGADTQYF; cdr3_nt: TGTGCCAGTAGGGCCGCAGGCGGAGCAGATACGCAGTATTTT
j_call: TRBJ1-3; v_call: TRBV7-2; d_call: NA; clone_size: NA; cdr3_aa: CASSHTAGTGNTIYF; cdr3_nt: TGTGCCAGCAGCCATACCGCAGGGACTGGAAACACCATATATTTT
j_call: TRBJ1-2; v_call: TRBV12-1; d_call: NA; clone_size: NA; cdr3_aa: CASSFGGIPAYFFYTF; cdr3_nt: TGTGCCAGCAGCTTTGGAGGGATTCCGGCTTATTTCTTCTACACCTTC
j_call: TRBJ1-1; v_call: TRBV5-1; d_call: TRBD1; clone_size: NA; cdr3_aa: CASRGQGVRTEAFF; cdr3_nt: TGCGCCAGCAGGGGACAGGGGGTCAGGACTGAAGCTTTCTTT
j_call: TRBJ2-5; v_call: TRBV27; d_call: NA; clone_size: NA; cdr3_aa: CASSFAGQGGETQYF; cdr3_nt: TGTGCCAGCAGTTTCGCCGGGCAGGGGGGGGAGACCCAGTACTTC
j_call: TRBJ1-3; v_call: TRBV9; d_call: NA; clone_size: NA; cdr3_aa: CASSVGTGGNTIYF; cdr3_nt: TGTGCCAGCAGCGTAGGAACGGGAGGAAACACCATATATTTT
j_call: TRBJ1-4; v_call: TRBV5-1; d_call: NA; clone_size: NA; cdr3_aa: CASSVGTKATNEKLFF; cdr3_nt: TGCGCCAGCAGCGTCGGGACCAAAGCAACTAATGAAAAACTGTTTTTT
j_call: TRBJ1-1; v_call: TRBV7-9; d_call: TRBD1; clone_size: NA; cdr3_aa: CASSLRDRGWMNTEAFF; cdr3_nt: TGTGCCAGCAGCCTTAGGGACAGGGGGTGGATGAACACTGAAGCTTTCTTT
j_call: TRBJ2-1; v_call: TRBV5-1; d_call: TRBD2; clone_size: NA; cdr3_aa: CASSLGLAGPREQFF; cdr3_nt: TGCGCCAGCAGCCTAGGACTAGCGGGGCCCCGAGAGCAGTTCTTC
j_call: TRBJ1-5; v_call: TRBV6-5; d_call: NA; clone_size: NA; cdr3_aa: CASSYSGEARQPQHF; cdr3_nt: TGTGCCAGCAGTTACTCGGGGGAAGCGAGACAGCCCCAGCATTTT
j_call: TRBJ1-2; v_call: TRBV18; d_call: NA; clone_size: NA; cdr3_aa: CASSRDSNYGYTF; cdr3_nt: TGTGCCAGCTCACGGGACTCTAACTATGGCTACACCTTC
j_call: TRBJ2-1; v_call: TRBV10-2; d_call: NA; clone_size: NA; cdr3_aa: CASSDGGGGSSYNEQFF; cdr3_nt: TGCGCCAGCAGTGATGGGGGAGGGGGGAGCTCCTACAATGAGCAGTTCTTC
j_call: TRBJ2-3; v_call: TRBV30; d_call: NA; clone_size: NA; cdr3_aa: CAWSVGGMSTDTQYF; cdr3_nt: TGTGCCTGGAGTGTAGGAGGGATGAGCACAGATACGCAGTATTTT
j_call: TRBJ1-1; v_call: TRBV5-8; d_call: NA; clone_size: NA; cdr3_aa: CASSLEGHTNTEAFF; cdr3_nt: TGTGCCAGCAGCTTGGAGGGACACACTAACACTGAAGCTTTCTTT
j_call: TRBJ2-7; v_call: TRBV3-1/TRBV3-2; d_call: NA; clone_size: NA; cdr3_aa: CASSDSYEQYF; cdr3_nt: TGTGCCAGCTCCGATTCCTACGAGCAGTACTTC
j_call: TRBJ2-7; v_call: TRBV19; d_call: TRBD1; clone_size: NA; cdr3_aa: CASRTLSGQGNEQYF; cdr3_nt: TGTGCCAGTAGGACCCTCTCGGGACAGGGAAACGAGCAGTACTTC
j_call: TRBJ1-2; v_call: TRBV4-3; d_call: NA; clone_size: NA; cdr3_aa: CASSQDGSYGYTF; cdr3_nt: TGCGCCAGCAGCCAAGATGGATCCTATGGCTACACCTTC
j_call: TRBJ1-5; v_call: TRBV23-1; d_call: NA; clone_size: once; cdr3_aa: CASSQGLDQPQHF; cdr3_nt: TGCGCCAGCAGTCAGGGGCTGGATCAGCCCCAGCATTTT
j_call: TRBJ2-5; v_call: TRBV11-2; d_call: NA; clone_size: once; cdr3_aa: CASSRGYQETQYF; cdr3_nt: TGTGCCAGCAGCCGGGGGTACCAAGAGACCCAGTACTTC
j_call: TRBJ1-2; v_call: TRBV5-6; d_call: NA; clone_size: NA; cdr3_aa: CASSLGSRNYGYTF; cdr3_nt: TGTGCCAGCAGCTTGGGATCCAGGAACTATGGCTACACCTTC
j_call: TRBJ2-1; v_call: TRBV6-2/TRBV6-3; d_call: TRBD2; clone_size: NA; cdr3_aa: CASSQGLAGLQFF; cdr3_nt: TGTGCCAGCAGTCAGGGACTAGCGGGGTTGCAGTTCTTC
j_call: TRBJ1-2; v_call: TRBV6-2/TRBV6-3; d_call: NA; clone_size: once; cdr3_aa: CASSYSREGGYTF; cdr3_nt: TGTGCCAGCAGTTACTCAAGGGAGGGCGGCTACACCTTC
j_call: TRBJ1-1; v_call: TRBV5-4; d_call: NA; clone_size: once; cdr3_aa: CASRLGPSNTEAFF; cdr3_nt: TGTGCCAGCAGATTGGGACCGTCGAACACTGAAGCTTTCTTT
j_call: TRBJ1-2; v_call: TRBV7-9; d_call: NA; clone_size: NA; cdr3_aa: CASSLAEYYGYTF; cdr3_nt: TGTGCCAGCAGCTTAGCGGAATACTATGGCTACACCTTC
j_call: TRBJ2-4; v_call: TRBV30; d_call: TRBD1; clone_size: NA; cdr3_aa: CAWSVPRGPKNIQYF; cdr3_nt: TGTGCCTGGAGTGTACCAAGGGGGCCCAAAAACATTCAGTACTTC
j_call: TRBJ2-7; v_call: TRBV7-9; d_call: TRBD2; clone_size: NA; cdr3_aa: CASSLSASGGAYEQYF; cdr3_nt: TGTGCCAGCAGCTTAAGTGCTAGCGGGGGGGCCTACGAGCAGTACTTC
j_call: TRBJ1-1; v_call: TRBV2; d_call: NA; clone_size: NA; cdr3_aa: CAGKGWGGYTEAFF; cdr3_nt: TGTGCCGGTAAAGGGTGGGGAGGGTACACTGAAGCTTTCTTT
j_call: TRBJ1-3; v_call: TRBV20-1; d_call: NA; clone_size: NA; cdr3_aa: CSARGISGNTIYF; cdr3_nt: TGCAGTGCTCGTGGGATATCTGGAAACACCATATATTTT
j_call: TRBJ2-1; v_call: TRBV4-2; d_call: NA; clone_size: once; cdr3_aa: CASSQGDEQFF; cdr3_nt: TGTGCCAGCAGCCAGGGGGATGAGCAGTTCTTC
j_call: TRBJ2-3; v_call: TRBV7-2; d_call: TRBD2; clone_size: NA; cdr3_aa: CASSPSGGSSRGTQYF; cdr3_nt: TGTGCCAGCAGCCCTAGCGGGGGGTCTTCCCGGGGTACGCAGTATTTT
j_call: TRBJ1-2; v_call: TRBV27; d_call: NA; clone_size: NA; cdr3_aa: CASSLREGQGYTF; cdr3_nt: TGTGCCAGCAGTTTACGGGAGGGGCAGGGCTACACCTTC
j_call: TRBJ1-1; v_call: TRBV19; d_call: TRBD1; clone_size: NA; cdr3_aa: CASFFRDRDTEAFF; cdr3_nt: TGTGCCAGCTTCTTCCGGGACAGGGACACTGAAGCTTTCTTT
j_call: TRBJ1-6; v_call: TRBV7-9; d_call: NA; clone_size: NA; cdr3_aa: CASSRYGAYNSPLHF; cdr3_nt: TGTGCCAGCAGCCGGTACGGGGCATATAATTCACCCCTCCACTTT
j_call: TRBJ1-3; v_call: TRBV19; d_call: NA; clone_size: NA; cdr3_aa: CASSTPTATGNTIYF; cdr3_nt: TGTGCCAGTAGTACCCCGACAGCGACTGGAAACACCATATATTTT
j_call: TRBJ2-7; v_call: TRBV28; d_call: TRBD2; clone_size: NA; cdr3_aa: CASRIGAGDVDEQYF; cdr3_nt: TGTGCCAGCAGAATCGGAGCGGGGGACGTCGACGAGCAGTACTTC
j_call: TRBJ1-3; v_call: TRBV28; d_call: NA; clone_size: once; cdr3_aa: CASSFGGSNTIYF; cdr3_nt: TGTGCCAGCAGTTTTGGAGGGAGCAACACCATATATTTT
j_call: TRBJ1-2; v_call: TRBV19; d_call: NA; clone_size: NA; cdr3_aa: CASSRGRERGYTF; cdr3_nt: TGTGCCAGTAGTAGGGGCAGGGAGAGGGGCTACACCTTC
j_call: TRBJ1-2; v_call: TRBV12-3/TRBV12-4; d_call: NA; clone_size: NA; cdr3_aa: CASSPTVNYGYTF; cdr3_nt: TGTGCCAGCAGTCCGACAGTGAACTATGGCTACACCTTC
j_call: TRBJ1-3; v_call: TRBV5-4; d_call: NA; clone_size: NA; cdr3_aa: CASSLGGLFSGNTIYF; cdr3_nt: TGTGCCAGCAGCTTGGGAGGCCTTTTCTCTGGAAACACCATATATTTT